Each of the 2 T cell receptor beta chains below was sequenced from the same sample in a study of CD8 T cells in ankylosing spondylitis. Notes on the study in general: One TCR beta motif, made up of eight highly homologous variants, appeared characteristic of ankylosing spondylitis blood.

TCRdb fed the 5' RACE reads into MiXCR, producing one record per CDR3 protein. Among 700,000 or so distinct CDR3 sequences, around a fifth were seen once, and the ten largest hold under 20%. No antigen has been assigned to these receptors. The specimen sequenced was blood, either unsorted or a sorted T cell fraction (not recorded which). The receptors here all came from a male donor with ankylosing spondylitis.

The chain uses TRBV25-1 and TRBJ2-1, with D perhaps matching TRBD2 (6 bases). This CDR3 region has 16 residues. V was clipped by 0 bases and J by 4 bases, with 13 bases between them. Germline V lookup: CDR1 MGHDK, CDR2 SYGVNS. CDR3 bases: TGTGCCAGCAGTGAATATCCTAGCGAGAAGTACAATGAGCAGTTCTTC. Its translation: CASSEYPSEKYNEQFF.

This clonotype turned up a few times. The chain uses TRBV11-2 and TRBJ2-7; D is unresolved. Deletions cut 5 bases from V and 4 bases from J, with 15 bases between. CDR3 size: 14 residues. Germline CDR1 reads SGHAT; CDR2 reads FQNNGV. CDR3 bases: TGTGCCAGCAGCCCCGACCTCGACATGTACGAGCAGTACTTC. Translating it yields CASSPDLDMYEQYF.